These 2 T cell receptor beta chains were sequenced from one sample in a study of OX40 agonist ivuxolimab in advanced cancers. The protocol was immunoSEQ multiplex PCR, while the TCRdb copy is restricted to in-frame clones and leaves out a portion. The sample records about 97,000 clones, about nine tenths being singletons. Sequences were derived from CD4+ or CD8+ T cells sorted from blood, sampled in a trial of the OX40 agonist ivuxolimab. Receptor source: an adult with an advanced solid tumor such as melanoma, head and neck, liver or kidney cancer.

V gene TRBV5-1 combines with J gene TRBJ2-1; D possibly matches TRBD1 or TRBD2 (5 bases each). The germline V gene encodes CDR1 SGHRS and CDR2 YFSETQ. The CDR3 is made up of 15 amino acids. V was clipped by 6 bases and J by 5 bases, with 18 bases between them. The CDR3 DNA is TGCGCCAGCAATCCGGGACGGGGCACACACAATGAGCAGTTCTTC. Its protein is CASNPGRGTHNEQFF.

This clone came up once. The chain carries TRBV2 and TRBJ2-1, with D uncertain. The CDR3 length is 14 residues. V was shortened by 7 bases and J by 7 bases, with 17 bases between the two germline ends. CDR1 is SNHLY, CDR2 FYNNEI, per germline. The CDR3 DNA sequence: TGTGCCAGCAAGCAGGACCGGGCGATAAATGAGCAGTTCTTC. Translation: CASKQDRAINEQFF.